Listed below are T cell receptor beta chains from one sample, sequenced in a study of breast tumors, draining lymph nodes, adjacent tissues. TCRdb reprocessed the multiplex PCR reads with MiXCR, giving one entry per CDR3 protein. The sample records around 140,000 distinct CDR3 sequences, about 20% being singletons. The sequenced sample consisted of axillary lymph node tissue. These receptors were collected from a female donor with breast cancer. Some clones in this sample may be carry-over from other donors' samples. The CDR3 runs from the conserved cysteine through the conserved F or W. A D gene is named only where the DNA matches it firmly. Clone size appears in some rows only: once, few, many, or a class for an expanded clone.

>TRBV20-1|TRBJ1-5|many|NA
CSARAGSQLPQHF
TGCAGTGCTAGAGCTGGTTCGCAGCTTCCCCAGCATTTT
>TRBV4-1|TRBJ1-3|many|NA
CASSQSGTFGNTIYF
TGCGCCAGCAGCCAATCCGGGACGTTTGGAAACACCATATATTTT
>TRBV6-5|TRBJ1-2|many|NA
CASSFGQNYGYTF
TGTGCCAGCAGTTTCGGACAGAACTATGGCTACACCTTC
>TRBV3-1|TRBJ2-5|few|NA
CASSQPRDPKETQYF
TGTGCCAGCAGCCAACCACGGGACCCTAAAGAGACCCAGTACTTC
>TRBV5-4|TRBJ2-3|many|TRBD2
CASSLGIAGGLDTQYF
TGTGCCAGCAGCTTGGGCATAGCGGGAGGATTGGATACGCAGTATTTT
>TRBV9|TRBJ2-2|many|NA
CASSETASNTGELFF
TGTGCCAGCAGCGAAACAGCCTCGAACACCGGGGAGCTGTTTTTT
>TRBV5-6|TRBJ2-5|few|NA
CASSLEAAPQETQYF
TGTGCCAGCAGCCTGGAGGCGGCTCCACAAGAGACCCAGTACTTC
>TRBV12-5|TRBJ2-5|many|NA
CASGLTGGGETQYF
TGTGCTAGTGGTTTGACAGGGGGGGGAGAGACCCAGTACTTC
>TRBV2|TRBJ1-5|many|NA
CASRSTASNQPQHF
TGTGCCAGCAGATCGACAGCCTCCAATCAGCCCCAGCATTTT
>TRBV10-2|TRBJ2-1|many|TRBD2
CASKSGRGSYNEQFF
TGCGCCAGCAAGAGCGGGAGGGGATCCTACAATGAGCAGTTCTTC
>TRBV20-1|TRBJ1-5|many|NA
CSARVGGELGNQPQHF
TGCAGTGCTAGAGTCGGGGGGGAGTTAGGCAATCAGCCCCAGCATTTT
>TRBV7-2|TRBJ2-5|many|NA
CASSPGTGETQYF
TGTGCCAGCAGCCCAGGGACCGGGGAGACCCAGTACTTC
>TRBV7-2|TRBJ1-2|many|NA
CASSLGQVIGYTF
TGTGCCAGCAGCTTAGGACAGGTGATTGGCTACACCTTC
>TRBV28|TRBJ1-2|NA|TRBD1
CASSIGQGPYGCTF
TGTGCCAGCAGTATCGGACAGGGCCCTTATGGCTGCACCTTC
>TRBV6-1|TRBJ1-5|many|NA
CASSGGSNQPQHF
TGTGCCAGCAGTGGCGGTAGCAATCAGCCCCAGCATTTT
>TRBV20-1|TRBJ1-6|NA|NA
CSAIQAYISPLHF
TGCAGTGCTATCCAGGCATATATTTCACCCCTCCACTTT
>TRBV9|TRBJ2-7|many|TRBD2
CASSVDGGRTPYEQYF
TGTGCCAGCAGCGTAGACGGCGGGAGGACCCCCTACGAGCAGTACTTC
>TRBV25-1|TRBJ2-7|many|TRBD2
CASSGRGFGTSRYEQYF
TGTGCCAGCAGTGGACGGGGGTTCGGGACTAGCCGGTACGAGCAGTACTTC
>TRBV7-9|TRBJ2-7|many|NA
CASSLPRDTYEQYF
TGTGCCAGCAGCTTACCCCGGGACACCTACGAGCAGTACTTC
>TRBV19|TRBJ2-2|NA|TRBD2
CASSIRGLAGARTGELFF
TGTGCCAGTAGTATCCGAGGACTAGCGGGAGCGCGCACCGGGGAGCTGTTTTTT
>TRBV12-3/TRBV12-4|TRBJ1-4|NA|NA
CASRGMATNEKLFF
TGTGCCAGCAGAGGGATGGCAACTAATGAAAAACTGTTTTTT
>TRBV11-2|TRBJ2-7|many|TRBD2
CASRIAGGYEQYF
TGTGCCAGCAGGATAGCGGGAGGGTACGAGCAGTACTTC
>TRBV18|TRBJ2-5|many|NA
CASSPLPRGETQYF
TGTGCCAGCTCACCACTTCCACGGGGAGAGACCCAGTACTTC
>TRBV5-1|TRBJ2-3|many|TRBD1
CASSYRGADTQYF
TGCGCCAGCAGTTACAGGGGCGCAGATACGCAGTATTTT
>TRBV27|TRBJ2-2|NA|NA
CASSLIGVSGELFF
TGTGCCAGCAGTTTAATCGGTGTGTCCGGGGAGCTGTTTTTT
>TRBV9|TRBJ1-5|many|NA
CASSVDVPIRNQPQHF
TGTGCCAGCAGCGTGGATGTTCCAATCCGCAATCAGCCCCAGCATTTT
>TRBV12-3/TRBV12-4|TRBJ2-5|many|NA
CASSPRTVQETQYF
TGTGCCAGCAGCCCGAGGACGGTTCAAGAGACCCAGTACTTC
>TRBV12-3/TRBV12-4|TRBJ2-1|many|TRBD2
CASSSSGTSGRRGNEQFF
TGTGCCAGCAGTTCGTCCGGGACTAGCGGGAGAAGGGGGAATGAGCAGTTCTTC
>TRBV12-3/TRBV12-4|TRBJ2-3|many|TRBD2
CASSLGLAGQYF
TGTGCCAGCAGTCTTGGACTAGCGGGACAGTATTTT
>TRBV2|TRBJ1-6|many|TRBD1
CASSEITGDNSPLHF
TGTGCCAGCAGTGAAATTACAGGGGATAATTCACCCCTCCACTTT
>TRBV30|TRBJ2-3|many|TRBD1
CAWSVGTGERQYF
TGTGCCTGGAGTGTAGGGACAGGGGAACGGCAGTATTTT
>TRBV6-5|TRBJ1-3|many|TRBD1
CASSQQGAGNTIYF
TGTGCCAGCAGTCAACAGGGGGCCGGAAACACCATATATTTT
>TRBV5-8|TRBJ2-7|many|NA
CASSSELVSGTFSYEQYF
TGTGCCAGCAGCTCGGAGTTGGTAAGCGGGACATTTTCCTACGAGCAGTACTTC
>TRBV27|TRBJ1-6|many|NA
CASSLSAGTPNSPLHF
TGTGCCAGCAGTTTATCCGCCGGGACACCAAATTCACCCCTCCACTTT
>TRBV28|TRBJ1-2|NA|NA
CASSLRGAGYTF
TGTGCCAGCAGTTTAAGAGGGGCTGGCTACACCTTC
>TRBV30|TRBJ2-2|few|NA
CAWSVPGTGELFF
TGTGCCTGGAGTGTACCGGGCACCGGGGAGCTGTTTTTT
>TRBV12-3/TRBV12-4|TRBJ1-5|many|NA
CASSFKRGPQHF
TGTGCCAGCAGTTTCAAAAGGGGGCCCCAGCATTTT
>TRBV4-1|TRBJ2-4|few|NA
CASSQDGENIQYF
TGCGCCAGCAGCCAAGATGGGGAAAACATTCAGTACTTC